The clone carrying this TCR beta chain appeared once. This record comes from a study of tumor and adjacent non-tumor tissue in lung cancer. Study summary: The cohort had approximately 13 adenocarcinoma, 2 squamous cell and 1 small cell patients. Patients were aged about 30 to 80, 9 to 10 men and roughly 5 women, stage I to III.

CDR3 size: 14 residues. Germline V CDR1 and CDR2: SGHDT, YYEEEE. V dropped 6 bases and J dropped 6; count of bases not matched to a gene: 7. A modified ARM-PCR protocol with three rounds of nested PCR amplified TCRbeta. Each CDR3 protein gets one entry after TCRdb re-called the multiplex PCR reads with MiXCR. The data contain 90,000 to 130,000 distinct CDR3 sequences, over 75% of them singletons. This sample's RNA came from whole unsorted tissue. Sequencing was performed on lung tumor tissue. This clonotype was sampled from an older man with non-small cell lung cancer. This rearrangement joins TRBV5-6 to TRBJ2-7; 12 positions agree with TRBD1. The CDR3 DNA is TGTGCCAGCATCCGGGACAGGGGGCGATCCGAGCAGTACTTC. This translates into CASIRDRGRSEQYF.